This record looks at one TCR beta chain sequence and its context. In germline, CDR1 is PRHDT, CDR2 FYEKMQ (reference sequence). This CDR3 spans 14 amino acids. The ends were cut back, 3 bases at V and 4 bases at J, with 12 bases in the middle. This record belongs to a study of blood T cell repertoires in COVID-19. About the research overall: Samples came from the United States, Italy and Spain, spanning acute and convalescent COVID-19.

Per the study methods: Amplification of reference gene primers was used by the study to estimate nucleated cell counts. Libraries were prepared by immunoSEQ multiplex PCR; TCRdb keeps only in-frame clonotypes and omits some of them. V, J and clone size were drawn from that table, and D and trimming were deduced from the DNA. Of approximately 89,000 clones detected, 80% appear once; the ten largest clones hold 15% to 20%. This chain connects TRBV13 to TRBJ1-1, with D possibly matching TRBD1 (5 bases). The source is a human donor in a cohort sampled during active COVID-19. The source material was peripheral blood. The CDR3 nucleotides are TGTGCCAGCAGCTTCCGGGGGTTCGGCACTGAAGCTTTCTTT. It encodes CASSFRGFGTEAFF. The variable domain in full, completed from reference TRBV13 and TRBJ1-1, reads AAGVIQSPRHLIKEKRETATLKCYPIPRHDTVYWYQQGPGQDPQFLISFYEKMQSDKGSIPDRFSAQQFSDYHSELNMSSLELGDSALYFCASSFRGFGTEAFFGQGTRLTVV.